The 23 T cell receptor beta chains given below trace back to one sample, sequenced in a study of blood T cell repertoires in COVID-19. The data were produced by immunoSEQ multiplex PCR, yet TCRdb's version contains in-frame clones alone and is incomplete. The data show tens of thousands of clones, roughly 80% seen once. Sequenced material: peripheral blood. The source is a human donor in a cohort sampled during active or convalescent COVID-19.

The chain carries TRBV6-1 and TRBJ1-5, with D possibly matching TRBD1 (6 bases). V gave up 0 bases and J gave up 7 bases, with 13 bases separating them. CDR1 and CDR2 (germline): MNHNS, SASEGT. The CDR3 spans 15 residues. CDR3: CASSEATTGRQPQHF. As DNA, the CDR3 is TGTGCCAGCAGTGAAGCTACGACAGGAAGGCAGCCCCAGCATTTT.

The chain carries TRBV2 and TRBJ1-6, with 9 bases fitting TRBD1. The CDR3 sequence is 15 residues long. Germline V gene data show CDR1 as SNHLY and CDR2 as FYNNEI. The V gene end was trimmed by 6 bases and the J gene end by 10 bases; junction bases not matched to a gene: 10. CDR3 bases: TGTGCCAGCAGGGGACAGGGAAAAATTTCCTCACCCCTCCACTTT. Its translation is CASRGQGKISSPLHF.

The V and J genes are TRBV5-1 and TRBJ2-7, with 9 nucleotides matching TRBD1. CDR3 size: 14 residues. J was trimmed by 5 bases and V by 4 bases; bases with no gene match: 7. Germline V gene sequence: CDR1 SGHRS, CDR2 YFSETQ. The CDR3, as DNA: TGCGCCAGCAGCCACGGGACAGGGAGCGACGAGCAGTACTTC. Translating it yields CASSHGTGSDEQYF.

The CDR3 loop is CASNFAGLGGELFF. CDR3 in DNA: TGTGCCAGCAACTTCGCGGGACTAGGCGGGGAGCTGTTTTTT. The chain uses TRBV7-9 and TRBJ2-2; 8 bases are a match to TRBD2. The V segment lost 7 bases and the J segment 7 bases; nucleotides outside the gene matches: 8. The CDR3 totals 14 residues. Germline-derived CDR1 and CDR2 are SEHNR and FQNEAQ (reference sequence).

This sequence joins TRBV5-8 and TRBJ1-2, with D perhaps matching TRBD1 (6 bases). V gave up 4 bases and J gave up 7 bases, with 14 bases separating them. The CDR3 is 13 amino acids. CDR1 and CDR2 from the germline V gene are SGHTS and YDEGEE. This CDR3 is CASSPRGPGGYTF. The CDR3 coding sequence is TGTGCCAGCAGCCCCAGGGGACCTGGTGGCTACACCTTC.

This clone has a handful of counts. The V gene is TRBV9, the J gene TRBJ2-3, with D perhaps TRBD1 (6 bases). The germline CDR1 and CDR2 sequences are SGDLS and YYNGEE. Trimming stripped 3 bases from V and 5 bases from J, with 22 bases between. The CDR3 is 17 residues long. Here the CDR3 reads CASSEGDGVKNQDTQYF. The CDR3 nucleotides read TGTGCCAGCAGCGAGGGGGACGGAGTTAAGAATCAAGATACGCAGTATTTT.

CDR3 coding DNA: TGTGCCATCAGGGAACCCCAGCGGAGCTCCTACGAGCAGTACTTC. As protein: CAIREPQRSSYEQYF. V and J are TRBV10-3 and TRBJ2-7, with D maybe TRBD2 (5 bases). The CDR3 runs to 15 residues. The germline CDR1 and CDR2 sequences are ENHRY and SYGVKD. The germline V and J ends were trimmed by 6 bases and 0 bases, with 15 bases remaining between them.

The rearrangement joins TRBV7-8 to TRBJ1-2; D not certain. Germline CDR1 SGHVS, CDR2 FQNEAQ. V shed 5 bases and J shed 7 bases, with 11 bases lying between them. This CDR3 has 12 amino acids. Here the CDR3 reads CASSPLRGGYTF. The CDR3 nucleotides read TGTGCCAGCAGCCCTCTACGGGGTGGCTACACCTTC.

The V gene is TRBV4-2, the J gene TRBJ1-1, with 10 nucleotides matching TRBD1. Germline V gives CDR1 LGHNA, CDR2 YNFKEQ. CDR3 length equals 15 residues. With V trimmed by 6 bases and J by 4 bases, 8 bases remained unmatched. CDR3: CASRSETGGITEAFF. In nucleotides, the CDR3 is TGTGCCAGCAGGTCAGAGACAGGGGGCATCACTGAAGCTTTCTTT.

The chain links TRBV2 to TRBJ1-1; TRBD1 agrees at 9 bases. Trimming removed 5 bases from V and 0 bases from J; junction bases left unmatched: 13. This CDR3 is 18 amino acids long. Germline V gene lookup returns CDR1 SNHLY and CDR2 FYNNEI. The CDR3 protein is CASSLKSEGQGMNTEAFF. DNA for the CDR3: TGTGCCAGCAGTCTGAAAAGCGAAGGACAGGGGATGAACACTGAAGCTTTCTTT.

V gene TRBV2 combines with J gene TRBJ1-1, with TRBD1 matching 9 bases. The length of the CDR3 is 18 residues. In germline, CDR1 is SNHLY, CDR2 FYNNEI. After removal of 7 bases from V and 0 bases from J, the junction contained 15 bases not matched to a gene. CDR3 in amino acids: CASINDRGTLLMNTEAFF. Written as DNA, the CDR3 is TGTGCCAGCATTAACGACAGGGGGACTCTCCTTATGAACACTGAAGCTTTCTTT.

This clone was observed once. The chain recombines TRBV11-2 with TRBJ2-6, with a possible D match to TRBD1 (6 bases). This CDR3 spans 15 amino acids. Germline V gene data show CDR1 as SGHAT and CDR2 as FQNNGV. V was pared by 5 bases and J by 7 bases, with 15 bases between. The CDR3 sequence: CASSPRTDLANVLTF. CDR3 bases: TGTGCCAGCAGCCCCCGGACAGATTTAGCCAACGTCCTGACTTTC.

V and J are TRBV6-5 and TRBJ1-6; TRBD1 is a possible D gene (5 bases). The CDR3 sequence is 13 residues long. V lost 2 bases to trimming and J lost 10 bases, with 9 bases between them. Germline V gene lookup returns CDR1 MNHEY and CDR2 SVGAGI. The CDR3: CASSYPGGSPLHF. The CDR3 DNA is TGTGCCAGCAGTTACCCGGGGGGATCACCCCTCCACTTT.

The chain carries TRBV20-1 and TRBJ2-1, with TRBD2 matching 8 bases. The V gene's germline CDR1 is DFQATT and CDR2 SNEGSKA (reference sequence). Trimming cost V 6 bases and J 15 bases; bases outside gene matches: 10. The CDR3 spans 11 residues. CDR3 DNA sequence: TGCAGTGCCCCAACCGGGACTAGGTTGTTCTTC. It is translated as CSAPTGTRLFF.

V usage is TRBV27 and J usage is TRBJ2-7; D gene uncertain. The CDR3 has 12 residues. V was trimmed by 6 bases and J by 3 bases, leaving 9 bases between them. Germline V lookup: CDR1 MNHEY, CDR2 SMNVEV (reference sequence). CDR3 in DNA: TGTGCCAGCAGGTCCCAGTACTACGAGCAGTACTTC. It translates to CASRSQYYEQYF.

The gene calls are TRBV14 and TRBJ1-3; TRBD1 agrees at 8 bases. Germline values: CDR1 SGHDN, CDR2 FVKESK. The CDR3 totals 17 residues. Trimming at V came to 4 bases and at J to 0 bases, leaving 8 bases not matched to a gene. The CDR3 sequence: CASSPLDRAHSGNTIYF. CDR3 nucleotides: TGTGCCAGCAGCCCTCTGGACAGGGCGCACTCTGGAAACACCATATATTTT.

This clone was picked up one time. The V call is TRBV25-1, the J call TRBJ2-1; D is ambiguous. Trimming shortened V by 4 bases and J by 8 bases, and 6 bases separated the two germline ends. The CDR3 extends over 11 amino acids. Germline CDR1 and CDR2: MGHDK and SYGVNS. The CDR3 is CASSVLDEQFF. CDR3 coding DNA: TGTGCCAGCAGTGTTTTAGATGAGCAGTTCTTC. The full variable domain, with the rest looked up from reference TRBV25-1 and TRBJ2-1, is EADIYQTPRYLVIGTGKKITLECSQTMGHDKMYWYQQDPGMELHLIHYSYGVNSTEKGDLSSESTVSRIRTEHFPLTLESARPSHTSQYLCASSVLDEQFFGPGTRLTVL.

The chain uses TRBV3-1 (or the pseudogene TRBV3-2) and TRBJ1-2; D is unclear. From germline, CDR1 is LGHDT and CDR2 YNNKEL (reference sequence). V dropped 3 bases and J dropped 4 bases, with 18 bases sitting between them. The CDR3 contains 16 residues. CDR3 nucleotides: TGTGCCAGCAGCCAGGGTGACGAGGGAGTTGGCTATGGCTACACCTTC. It codes for CASSQGDEGVGYGYTF.

The CDR3 coding sequence is TGTGCCAGCAGCTGGGGGACAGGGCCCTATGGCTACACCTTC. This gives the protein CASSWGTGPYGYTF. The V call is TRBV5-6, the J call TRBJ1-2, with 9 bases matching TRBD1. CDR1 and CDR2 (germline): SGHDT, YYEEEE. The CDR3 is 14 amino acids. V dropped 3 bases and J dropped 4; count of bases not matched to a gene: 4.

This clone has only one observation. V usage is TRBV5-1 and J usage is TRBJ2-7; D unresolved. The CDR3 contains 13 residues. The V and J ends lost 0 bases and 3 bases respectively, with 7 bases between them. Germline V lookup: CDR1 SGHRS, CDR2 YFSETQ. CDR3 DNA: TGCGCCAGCAGCTTGGCCGCCGGCTACGAGCAGTACTTC. It yields the protein CASSLAAGYEQYF.

The V gene is TRBV2, the J gene TRBJ2-3, with 7 bases aligning to TRBD2. V was pared by 9 bases and J by 5 bases, with 11 bases of the junction left unmatched. Per the germline V gene, CDR1 is SNHLY and CDR2 is FYNNEI. The CDR3 contains 14 residues. CDR3 in amino acids: CASDEGLGIDTQYF. CDR3 coding DNA: TGTGCCAGTGACGAAGGACTAGGGATAGATACGCAGTATTTT.

The chain combines TRBV19 with TRBJ1-2, with 7 nucleotides matching TRBD1. Germline CDR1 reads LNHDA; CDR2 reads SQIVND (reference sequence). The junction had 9 bases not matched to a gene; V was cut back by 6 bases and J by 2 bases. The CDR3 spans 15 residues. As DNA, the CDR3 is TGTGCCAGTAGCCAACCGGGACAGCCAAACTATGGCTACACCTTC. The encoded protein is CASSQPGQPNYGYTF.

This clone is a singleton in its sample. The chain recombines TRBV3-1 (or the pseudogene TRBV3-2) with TRBJ2-3; D is unresolved. The CDR3 has 14 residues. Germline V lookup: CDR1 LGHDT, CDR2 YNNKEL (reference sequence). The V end was cut by 0 bases, the J end by 6 bases, with 10 bases between. The CDR3 region is CASSQDWARDTQYF. The CDR3 nucleotides read TGTGCCAGCAGCCAAGACTGGGCTCGGGATACGCAGTATTTT.